The clone carrying this T cell receptor beta chain was detected a few times. Antigen unknown. The sample belongs to a study of beta chain features in type 1 diabetes. Findings of the study overall: More deletions and fewer insertions at VDJ junctions were found in patients with type 1 diabetes.

Germline values: CDR1 SGHAT, CDR2 FQNNGV. The CDR3 is 14 residues long. Deletions cut 3 bases from V and 6 bases from J, with 14 bases between. Of the isolated RNA, all was reverse transcribed, and so the sequenced material was expressed TCRB transcripts. About 3.6 million reads were obtained on average from naive, central memory and regulatory T cell samples. The table came from immunoSEQ multiplex PCR; TCRdb's copy has only in-frame clones and leaves some out. In the table there are about 620,000 clones, less than 20% of which are singletons. The chain couples TRBV11-2 to TRBJ1-2, with D uncertain. The receptor comes from a man between 18 and 29 years old in good health. The sample taken for sequencing was naive CD4+ T cells from blood. DNA for the CDR3: TGTGCCAGCAGCTTTTCGGCAGCATCCCATGGCTACACCTTC. Translated, it gives CASSFSAASHGYTF.